The 21 T cell receptor beta chains reported below all come from one sample, sequenced in a study of vaccination effects on CD4 cells after COVID-19. Sequencing used immunoSEQ multiplex PCR; TCRdb keeps in-frame clones, though not all of them. This repertoire shows tens of thousands of clones, 55% to 85% found once; its top ten account for 1% to 1.5%. Their antigens are not known. With the ViraFEST assay, the study expanded antigen-specific CD4+ T cells using viral peptide pools, then sequenced them. Once cultured for roughly nine days, the cells underwent separation to obtain CD4+ T cells. Everyone in the study got two shots of either the BNT162b2 or mRNA-1273 vaccine. Sequencing used CD4+ T cells from PBMCs cultured with HCoV-229E spike peptides, obtained after COVID-19 vaccination. Source of these receptors: a human donor who received a COVID-19 vaccine.

The chain employs TRBV2 and TRBJ1-5; the D is unclear. CDR1 and CDR2 (germline): SNHLY, FYNNEI. V shed 6 bases and J shed 5 bases, with 8 bases lying between them. CDR3 length: 12 residues. The CDR3 coding sequence is TGTGCCAGCAGCCCCACATATCAGCCCCAGCATTTT. Translation gives CASSPTYQPQHF.

This clone was recorded a few times. V and J are TRBV5-4 and TRBJ2-1; TRBD2 matches at 13 bases. After removal of 1 base from V and 7 bases from J, the junction contained 2 bases not matched to a gene. The CDR3 runs to 15 residues. Germline V gene lookup returns CDR1 SGHNT and CDR2 YYREEE (reference sequence). DNA of the CDR3: TGTGCCAGCAGCTTGATGACTAGCGGGGGGAATGAGCAGTTCTTC. Its translation is CASSLMTSGGNEQFF. Drawing the rest from reference TRBV5-4 and TRBJ2-1, the complete variable domain is ETGVTQSPTHLIKTRGQQVTLRCSSQSGHNTVSWYQQALGQGPQFIFQYYREEENGRGNFPPRFSGLQFPNYSSELNVNALELDDSALYLCASSLMTSGGNEQFFGPGTRLTVL.

The CDR3 DNA reads TGTGCCAGCAGCAGTCAGGGGGCGGAAAATGAGCAGTTCTTC. Translated: CASSSQGAENEQFF. The gene calls are TRBV7-9 and TRBJ2-1, with 8 bases aligning to TRBD1. Germline V gene data show CDR1 as SEHNR and CDR2 as FQNEAQ (reference sequence). With V trimmed by 5 bases and J by 7 bases, 7 bases remained unmatched. CDR3 length equals 14 residues.

This clone was seen once. This chain connects TRBV10-1 to TRBJ2-5, with a tentative D call TRBD2 (6 bases). Germline CDR1 and CDR2: WNHNN and SYGVQD (reference sequence). The CDR3 sequence is 14 residues long. V lost 0 bases and J lost 4, with 9 bases in between. The CDR3 DNA reads TGCGCCAGCAGTGAGTCGAGACTAGTAGAGACCCAGTACTTC. Its translation: CASSESRLVETQYF.

Only one count was recorded for this clone. V and J are TRBV7-3 and TRBJ2-1; D remains unclear. The CDR3 loop spans 18 amino acids. V lost 1 base and J 0 bases, leaving 16 bases between the germline ends. CDR1 and CDR2 from the germline V gene are SGHTA and FQGTGA. The CDR3 loop is CASSLKPPASSSYNEQFF. The CDR3 bases are TGTGCCAGCAGCTTAAAGCCGCCAGCTTCGAGCTCCTACAATGAGCAGTTCTTC. Using reference TRBV7-3 and TRBJ2-1 for the parts outside the CDR3, the full variable domain is GAGVSQTPSNKVTEKGKYVELRCDPISGHTALYWYRQSLGQGPEFLIYFQGTGAADDSGLPNDRFFAVRPEGSVSTLKIQRTERGDSAVYLCASSLKPPASSSYNEQFFGPGTRLTVL.

The CDR3 DNA is TGCGCCAGCAGCCAGGCCGGGACAGGGGCTGGAAACACCATATATTTT. This codes for CASSQAGTGAGNTIYF. The V and J genes are TRBV4-3 and TRBJ1-3; 10 bases map to TRBD1. Germline assignment: CDR1 LGHNA and CDR2 YSLEER. This CDR3 is 16 amino acids long. The J segment lost 2 bases and the V segment lost 3 bases, leaving 4 bases of the junction unmatched.

The chain combines TRBV18 with TRBJ2-3; 9 bases map to TRBD2. The CDR3 runs to 15 residues. Per germline, CDR1 KGHSH and CDR2 LQKENI. V dropped 3 bases and J dropped 6; count of bases not matched to a gene: 7. CDR3 region: CASSPVGLASDTQYF. DNA for the CDR3: TGTGCCAGCTCACCCGTGGGACTAGCAAGTGATACGCAGTATTTT.

This clone has just one count. The chain employs TRBV11-2 and TRBJ2-1, with D possibly TRBD2 on 6 matching bases. Trimming removed 3 bases at V and 4 bases at J, with 7 bases between. Germline CDR1 and CDR2: SGHAT and FQNNGV. The CDR3 loop spans 13 amino acids. CDR3 bases: TGTGCCAGCAGCTTTAGCGGATACAATGAGCAGTTCTTC. Translation gives CASSFSGYNEQFF.

The V and J genes are TRBV7-9 and TRBJ2-2; D is possibly TRBD2 (5 bases). CDR3 size: 15 residues. Germline lookup yields CDR1 SEHNR and CDR2 FQNEAQ (reference sequence). V lost 2 bases, J lost 5 bases, and 12 bases lay in between. CDR3 in DNA: TGTGCCAGCAGCTTAATCGGGGAAGGTACCGGGGAGCTGTTTTTT. It codes for CASSLIGEGTGELFF.

The V gene is TRBV4-3, the J gene TRBJ1-1, with 7 bases aligning to TRBD1. CDR3 length equals 16 residues. Germline CDR1 and CDR2: LGHNA and YSLEER. V trimming: 3 bases; J trimming: 3 bases; junction bases outside the gene matches: 10. As DNA, the CDR3 is TGCGCCAGCAGCCACCTAAACAGGGGTGTTGACACTGAAGCTTTCTTT. Translating gives CASSHLNRGVDTEAFF.

This chain connects TRBV29-1 to TRBJ2-5, with 12 bases identical to TRBD2. The V and J ends lost 1 base and 2 bases, in that order; junction bases with no gene match: 8. CDR1 SQVTM and CDR2 ANQGSEA come from the germline V gene. The CDR3 is made up of 17 amino acids. The CDR3 is CSVEVLAGGPGQETQYF. Written as DNA, the CDR3 is TGCAGCGTTGAAGTTCTAGCGGGGGGGCCGGGACAAGAGACCCAGTACTTC.

The rearrangement links TRBV20-1 to TRBJ1-1, with a possible D match to TRBD1 (5 bases). The ends were cut back, 5 bases at V and 0 bases at J, with 13 bases in the middle. The CDR3 extends over 14 amino acids. Germline CDR1 reads DFQATT; CDR2 reads SNEGSKA (reference sequence). The DNA of the CDR3 is TGCAGTGCTCGTGACAGAAGGATGAACACTGAAGCTTTCTTT. Its translation: CSARDRRMNTEAFF.

V gene TRBV9 combines with J gene TRBJ2-4, with D tentatively TRBD1 (6 bases). The CDR3 is 14 residues long. V was trimmed by 4 bases and J by 7 bases, leaving 15 bases between them. CDR1 is SGDLS, CDR2 YYNGEE, per germline. For the CDR3, the DNA is TGTGCCAGCAGCCCCCGCGACAGGCGGAACATTCAGTACTTC. It codes for CASSPRDRRNIQYF. Together with reference TRBV9 and TRBJ2-4, the CDR3 gives the full variable domain: DSGVTQTPKHLITATGQRVTLRCSPRSGDLSVYWYQQSLDQGLQFLIQYYNGEERAKGNILERFSAQQFPDLHSELNLSSLELGDSALYFCASSPRDRRNIQYFGAGTRLSVL.

V gene TRBV5-1 combines with J gene TRBJ1-1; D unresolved. Germline CDR1 SGHRS, CDR2 YFSETQ. V lost 7 bases and J lost 3, with 13 bases in between. This CDR3 is 13 amino acids long. CDR3: CASALPGDTEAFF. The DNA of the CDR3 is TGCGCCAGCGCACTCCCCGGGGACACTGAAGCTTTCTTT.

This chain joins TRBV6-5 and TRBJ1-3, with D uncertain. Trimming stripped 5 bases from V and 0 bases from J, with 11 bases between. CDR3 length: 15 residues. The germline CDR1 and CDR2 sequences are MNHEY and SVGAGI. In nucleotides, the CDR3 is TGTGCCAGCAGTCAGACTTATTCCTCTGGAAACACCATATATTTT. This gives the protein CASSQTYSSGNTIYF.

The chain couples TRBV4-1 to TRBJ1-1; perhaps TRBD1 as D (6 bases). Germline loops: CDR1 MGHRA, CDR2 YSYEKL. Deletions cut 9 bases from V and 0 bases from J, with 23 bases between. The CDR3 is 17 residues long. The CDR3 bases are TGCGCCAGTAGGACGGGCCAGGGGAGTCCGGTGAACACTGAAGCTTTCTTT. It encodes CASRTGQGSPVNTEAFF.

The rearrangement uses TRBV11-3 and TRBJ1-2, with TRBD1 matching 8 bases. Trimming took 5 bases from V and 5 from J; bases not matched to a gene: 13. Germline V gene sequence: CDR1 SGHNT, CDR2 YENEEA. This CDR3 is 16 amino acids long. CDR3 residues: CASSQRTGQEEYGYTF. The CDR3 coding sequence is TGTGCCAGCAGCCAACGGACAGGGCAAGAGGAATATGGCTACACCTTC.

The V and J genes are TRBV6-5 and TRBJ2-5; 7 positions agree with TRBD1. The CDR3 extends over 15 amino acids. In germline, CDR1 is MNHEY, CDR2 SVGAGI. The V gene end was trimmed by 7 bases and the J gene end by 4 bases; junction bases not matched to a gene: 12. The CDR3 DNA reads TGTGCCAGCACCGATTTGACAGGGAGCGTAGAGACCCAGTACTTC. This translates into CASTDLTGSVETQYF.

V is TRBV10-3 and J is TRBJ1-1; D is undetermined. The CDR3 has 13 amino acids. Trimming removed 3 bases at V and 1 base at J, with 6 bases between. The germline V gene has CDR1 ENHRY and CDR2 SYGVKD. Here the CDR3 reads CAISDSGNTEAFF. CDR3 nucleotide sequence: TGTGCCATCAGTGATTCAGGGAACACTGAAGCTTTCTTT.

The CDR3: CASSPFQGGEQFF. For the CDR3, the DNA is TGTGCCAGCAGTCCGTTCCAGGGTGGTGAGCAGTTCTTC. The chain combines TRBV7-7 with TRBJ2-1, with D maybe TRBD1 (5 bases). The CDR3 runs 13 residues. Trimming left V 6 bases short and J 9 bases short, with 15 bases between. In germline, CDR1 is SSHAT, CDR2 FNYEAQ (reference sequence).

Here the CDR3 reads CASSLLRGNYRTYEQYV. The CDR3 coding sequence is TGTGCCAGCAGCTTACTGCGGGGGAATTATAGGACCTACGAGCAGTACGTC. The chain employs TRBV11-2 and TRBJ2-7, with 7 bases lining up with TRBD2. CDR3 length: 17 amino acids. Germline V gene sequence: CDR1 SGHAT, CDR2 FQNNGV. V gave up 2 bases and J gave up 2 bases; unmatched junction bases: 12.